This T cell receptor beta chain stems from a study of low-dose radiotherapy and immunotherapy resistance in tumors. In the study overall: Intravenous administration to patients comprised nivolumab at 240 mg every two weeks and ipilimumab at 1 mg/kg every six weeks.

Covering alpha and beta chains, TRAV- and TRBV-specific primers were used for the first-strand cDNA. The authors amplified TCRs for about 20 PCR cycles with a constant-region primer and a V-primer adapter. MiXCR, run by TCRdb on the reads, gives a single entry per CDR3 protein. The data contain more than 30,000 distinct CDR3 sequences, approximately 49% of them singletons. This clonotype was observed at least ten times. Time point here: after trial treatment. Stated treatment: LDRT plus nivolumab, ipilimumab, low-dose cyclophosphamide and aspirin (RACIN trial). Eligibility criteria specified advanced solid malignancies devoid of tumor-infiltrating lymphocytes. In germline, CDR1 is SGHRS, CDR2 YFSETQ. V was cut by 4 bases and J by 4 bases, with 11 bases left in between. This CDR3 has 13 residues.

The sequencing used PBMCs, collected after low-dose radiotherapy plus immunotherapy. This clonotype was sampled from a male donor with gallbladder cancer. This rearrangement joins TRBV5-1 to TRBJ2-5; the D gene is possibly TRBD2 (6 bases). Here the CDR3 DNA reads TGCGCCAGCAGCCCCCTCGGGGGAGAGACCCAGTACTTC. Residues: CASSPLGGETQYF. The whole variable domain, remainder taken from reference TRBV5-1 and TRBJ2-5, is KAGVTQTPRYLIKTRGQQVTLSCSPISGHRSVSWYQQTPGQGLQFLFEYFSETQRNKGNFPGRFSGRQFSNSRSEMNVSTLELGDSALYLCASSPLGGETQYFGPGTRLLVL.